The 18 T cell receptor beta chains listed next were all sequenced from one sample in a study of T cell changes during pregnancy in multiple sclerosis. Method: immunoSEQ multiplex PCR; TCRdb's copy keeps in-frame clones and lacks some. Counted here are about 75,000 clones, approximately 95% occurring once; the ten biggest clones make up roughly 0.14%. The sample consisted of CD4+ T cells from peripheral blood mononuclear cells, taken after pregnancy. The source of these receptors is a female donor with multiple sclerosis, enrolled in a pregnancy study.

The chain carries TRBV7-2 and TRBJ2-7; maybe TRBD2 (6 bases). The CDR3 spans 15 residues. Germline assignment: CDR1 SGHTA and CDR2 FQGNSA. Trimming left V 0 bases short and J 0 bases short, with 9 bases between. Here the CDR3 DNA reads TGTGCCAGCAGCTTAGCAAGCGGGCCCTCCTACGAGCAGTACTTC. It specifies CASSLASGPSYEQYF.

The V call is TRBV5-1, the J call TRBJ2-7, with a weak D call TRBD2 (5 bases). CDR1 and CDR2 (germline): SGHRS, YFSETQ. The CDR3 extends over 12 amino acids. The V end lost 5 bases, the J end lost 6 bases, and 12 bases lay between the germline ends. This chain's CDR3 is CASSSTRGEQYF. Written as DNA, the CDR3 is TGCGCCAGCAGTTCTACTAGAGGCGAGCAGTACTTC.

The chain is built from TRBV7-9 and TRBJ1-3; unclear D gene. Trimming shortened V by 5 bases and J by 0 bases, and 5 bases separated the two germline ends. This CDR3 spans 13 amino acids. Germline V gene sequence: CDR1 SEHNR, CDR2 FQNEAQ (reference sequence). The CDR3 nucleotides are TGTGCCAGCAGCCTCGGCTCTGGAAACACCATATATTTT. Encoded protein: CASSLGSGNTIYF.

The rearrangement uses TRBV9 and TRBJ2-7, with 10 bases matching TRBD2. The CDR3 extends over 15 amino acids. The junction had 9 bases not matched to a gene; V was cut back by 3 bases and J by 6 bases. The V gene's germline CDR1 is SGDLS and CDR2 YYNGEE. The CDR3 DNA follows: TGTGCCAGCAGCGGAAGCGGGAGGGCCGCGAGCGAGCAGTACTTC. Protein product: CASSGSGRAASEQYF.

V gene TRBV5-1 combines with J gene TRBJ2-7; perhaps TRBD2 as D (5 bases). Between the trimmed V and J ends, which lost 0 bases and 0 bases, there was a span of 10 bases. Germline V gene lookup returns CDR1 SGHRS and CDR2 YFSETQ. The CDR3 contains 15 residues. CDR3 region: CASSLGGRNSYEQYF. CDR3 sequence (DNA): TGCGCCAGCAGCTTGGGAGGGCGCAACTCCTACGAGCAGTACTTC.

This clone is a singleton in its sample. The chain uses TRBV19 and TRBJ1-1; no clear D gene. The V gene's germline CDR1 is LNHDA and CDR2 SQIVND (reference sequence). CDR3 length equals 11 residues. Trimming cost V 8 bases and J 1 base, with 5 bases left between them. The DNA for the CDR3 is TGTGCCAGTCGGGGGAACACTGAAGCTTTCTTT. Its protein product is CASRGNTEAFF.

The rearrangement uses TRBV5-8 and TRBJ1-4; TRBD1 aligns across 9 bases. Germline CDR1 is SGHTS and CDR2 is YDEGEE. Trimming at V came to 2 bases and at J to 3 bases, leaving 5 bases not matched to a gene. CDR3 size: 16 residues. The CDR3 DNA reads TGTGCCAGCAGCTTCGGGACAGGGACAGCTAATGAAAAACTGTTTTTT. It codes for CASSFGTGTANEKLFF.

The J gene is TRBJ2-1, the V gene TRBV19, with D tentatively TRBD2 (6 bases). The ends were cut back, 10 bases at V and 2 bases at J, with 18 bases in the middle. There are 15 residues in the CDR3. From germline, CDR1 is LNHDA and CDR2 SQIVND (reference sequence). CDR3 DNA sequence: TGTGCCACCATCGATCGGGGGAAGGCCTACAATGAGCAGTTCTTC. Encoded protein: CATIDRGKAYNEQFF.

The J gene is TRBJ2-1, the V gene TRBV7-2, with TRBD2 identical over 11 bases. Losses at the gene ends were 6 bases for V and 8 bases for J; bases not matched to a gene: 9. The CDR3 has 15 amino acids. In germline, CDR1 is SGHTA, CDR2 FQGNSA. The CDR3 nucleotides read TGTGCCAGCAGATCCACGGGACTAGCGGTAGATGAGCAGTTCTTC. It specifies CASRSTGLAVDEQFF.

A remark on this clone: A read error may account for a junction end that differs from germline. This chain uses TRBV6-1 with TRBJ2-1; 9 nucleotides match TRBD2. CDR3 size: 13 residues. Germline CDR1 and CDR2: MNHNS and SASEGT. In DNA form, the CDR3 reads TGTGCCAGCAGACTAACGACTAGCGGAGGCCTTATCTTC. Translating it yields CASRLTTSGGLIF.

The chain couples TRBV28 to TRBJ1-3; D might be TRBD1 (6 bases). The germline gives CDR1 MDHEN, CDR2 SYDVKM. The V and J ends lost 6 bases and 4 bases respectively, with 13 bases between them. This CDR3 is built from 14 residues. The CDR3 here is CASSRQGLGNTIYF. CDR3 bases: TGTGCCAGCAGCCGGCAGGGGTTGGGAAACACCATATATTTT.

The CDR3 nucleotides are TGTGCCAGTAGTATTGGATCGGGGGGCGGGCGGCCCCAGCATTTT. Translated: CASSIGSGGGRPQHF. V usage is TRBV19 and J usage is TRBJ1-5, with D possibly matching TRBD1 (6 bases). The germline CDR1 and CDR2 sequences are LNHDA and SQIVND (reference sequence). Trimming stripped 3 bases from V and 9 bases from J, with 18 bases between. CDR3 length: 15 amino acids.

This clone appeared a single time. CDR3 in DNA: TGTGCCAGCAGACAAGGGACAGGGACCTACACCTTC. It specifies CASRQGTGTYTF. The chain joins TRBV2 to TRBJ1-2; TRBD1 matches at 9 bases. V shed 6 bases and J 10 bases; nucleotides not matched to a gene: 6. Germline CDR1 SNHLY, CDR2 FYNNEI. This CDR3 region has 12 residues.

The chain uses TRBV7-2 and TRBJ2-5; weak D call: TRBD2 (5 bases). Germline loops: CDR1 SGHTA, CDR2 FQGNSA. The length of the CDR3 is 15 residues. V lost 1 base to trimming and J lost 1 base, with 10 bases between them. For the CDR3, the DNA is TGTGCCAGCAGCTTAGGTTCGGGATCCCAAGAGACCCAGTACTTC. Translation gives CASSLGSGSQETQYF.

The chain joins TRBV19 to TRBJ1-4, with TRBD1 matching over 9 bases. The CDR3 length is 16 residues. The J segment lost 6 bases and the V segment lost 5 bases, leaving 10 bases of the junction unmatched. CDR1 and CDR2 from the germline V gene are LNHDA and SQIVND (reference sequence). The CDR3 sequence: CASSSRDRDWDEKLFF. DNA for the CDR3: TGTGCCAGTAGTTCCCGGGACAGGGATTGGGATGAAAAACTGTTTTTT.

The chain combines TRBV5-6 with TRBJ2-3; 10 bases line up with TRBD2. From germline, CDR1 is SGHDT and CDR2 YYEEEE. Losses at the gene ends were 2 bases for V and 7 bases for J; bases not matched to a gene: 4. The CDR3 is made up of 14 amino acids. CDR3: CASSLAGGPYTQYF. For the CDR3, the DNA is TGTGCCAGCAGCTTAGCGGGAGGGCCGTATACGCAGTATTTT.

The chain is built from TRBV28 and TRBJ1-6; TRBD1 agrees at 7 bases. CDR1 is MDHEN and CDR2 is SYDVKM in the germline V gene. V gave up 7 bases and J gave up 15 bases; unmatched junction bases: 6. This CDR3 region has 11 residues. The CDR3 protein is CASIGTAILHF. DNA for the CDR3: TGTGCCAGCATAGGGACAGCTATCCTCCACTTT. Variable domain in full (rest from reference TRBV28 and TRBJ1-6): DVKVTQSSRYLVKRTGEKVFLECVQDMDHENMFWYRQDPGLGLRLIYFSYDVKMKEKGDIPEGYSVSREKKERFSLILESASTNQTSMYLCASIGTAILHFGNGTRLTVT.

J is TRBJ2-1 and V is TRBV5-1, with D tentatively TRBD2 (6 bases). CDR3 size: 16 residues. V was pared by 4 bases and J by 4 bases, with 18 bases between. Germline V gene lookup returns CDR1 SGHRS and CDR2 YFSETQ. The CDR3 protein is CASSQNGGRVYNEQFF. The CDR3 region has the DNA TGCGCCAGCAGCCAAAACGGGGGACGAGTATACAATGAGCAGTTCTTC.